One TCR beta chain is described in this entry. The record originates from a study of blood T cell repertoires in COVID-19. Background on the study: Acute and convalescent COVID-19 specimens originated in the United States, Italy and Spain. Nucleic acid was either cDNA or gDNA, and it came from T cells, B-cell-depleted T cells, or PBMCs.

Sequencing was performed with immunoSEQ multiplex PCR; in TCRdb, only in-frame clones are kept and a portion is missing. The repertoire has about 250,000 clones, around 90% of them found once; the top ten carry roughly 3%. Trimming shortened V by 5 bases and J by 8 bases, and 15 bases separated the two germline ends. Germline-derived CDR1 and CDR2 are SGHAT and FQNNGV. The CDR3 loop spans 13 amino acids. The V call is TRBV11-2, the J call TRBJ1-2; a possible D gene is TRBD1 (5 bases). Input material: peripheral blood. The source is a man aged 18 to 30 with active or convalescent COVID-19. The chain's CDR3 is CASSPLQGEGYTF. CDR3 in DNA: TGTGCCAGCAGCCCCCTGCAGGGTGAAGGCTACACCTTC. The full variable domain, in which reference TRBV11-2 and TRBJ1-2 provide the parts outside the CDR3, is EAGVAQSPRYKIIEKRQSVAFWCNPISGHATLYWYQQILGQGPKLLIQFQNNGVVDDSQLPKDRFSAERLKGVDSTLKIQPAKLEDSAVYLCASSPLQGEGYTFGSGTRLTVV.